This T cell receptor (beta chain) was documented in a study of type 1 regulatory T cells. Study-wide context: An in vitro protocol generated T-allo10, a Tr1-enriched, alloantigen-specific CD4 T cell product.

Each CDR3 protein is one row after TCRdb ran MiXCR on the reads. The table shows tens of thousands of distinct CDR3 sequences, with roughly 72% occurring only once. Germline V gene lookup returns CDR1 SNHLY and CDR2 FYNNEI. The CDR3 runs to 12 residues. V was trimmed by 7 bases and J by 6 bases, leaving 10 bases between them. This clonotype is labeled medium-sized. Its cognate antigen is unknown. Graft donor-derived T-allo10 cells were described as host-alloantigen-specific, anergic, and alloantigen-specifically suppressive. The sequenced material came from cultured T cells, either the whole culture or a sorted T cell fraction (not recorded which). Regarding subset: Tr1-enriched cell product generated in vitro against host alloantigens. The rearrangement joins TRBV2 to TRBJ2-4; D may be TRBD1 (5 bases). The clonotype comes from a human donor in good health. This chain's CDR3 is CASTLDTNIQYF. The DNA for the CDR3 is TGTGCCAGCACTTTGGACACAAACATTCAGTACTTC.